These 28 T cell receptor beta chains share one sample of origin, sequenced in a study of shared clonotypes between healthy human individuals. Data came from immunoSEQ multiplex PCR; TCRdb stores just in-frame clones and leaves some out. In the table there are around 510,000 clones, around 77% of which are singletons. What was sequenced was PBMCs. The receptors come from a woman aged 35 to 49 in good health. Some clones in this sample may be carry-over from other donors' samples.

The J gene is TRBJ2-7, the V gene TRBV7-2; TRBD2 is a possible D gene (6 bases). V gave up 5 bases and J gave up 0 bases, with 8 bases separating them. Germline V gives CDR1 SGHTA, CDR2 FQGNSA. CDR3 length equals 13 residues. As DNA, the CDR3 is TGTGCCAGCAGCCAGGAGGGCTCCTACGAGCAGTACTTC. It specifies CASSQEGSYEQYF.

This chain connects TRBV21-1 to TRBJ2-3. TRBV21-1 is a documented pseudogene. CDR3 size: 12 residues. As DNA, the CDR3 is TGTGCCAGCTTCCGGGGCTGCGGTACGCAGTATTTT. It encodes CASFRGCGTQYF.

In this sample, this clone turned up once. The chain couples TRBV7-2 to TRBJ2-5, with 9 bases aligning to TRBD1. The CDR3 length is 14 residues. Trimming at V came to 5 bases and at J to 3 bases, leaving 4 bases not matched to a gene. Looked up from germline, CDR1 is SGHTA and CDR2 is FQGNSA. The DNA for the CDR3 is TGTGCCAGCAGCAGACGGACAGGGGAAGAGACCCAGTACTTC. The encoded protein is CASSRRTGEETQYF.

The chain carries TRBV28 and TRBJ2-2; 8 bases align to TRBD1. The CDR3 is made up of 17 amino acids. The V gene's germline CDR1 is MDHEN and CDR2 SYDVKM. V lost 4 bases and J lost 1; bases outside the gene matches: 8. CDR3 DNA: TGTGCCAGCAGTTACCTCCGAGGACAGGGGAACACCGGGGAGCTGTTTTTT. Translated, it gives CASSYLRGQGNTGELFF. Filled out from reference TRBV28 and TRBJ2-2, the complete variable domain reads DVKVTQSSRYLVKRTGEKVFLECVQDMDHENMFWYRQDPGLGLRLIYFSYDVKMKEKGDIPEGYSVSREKKERFSLILESASTNQTSMYLCASSYLRGQGNTGELFFGEGSRLTVL.

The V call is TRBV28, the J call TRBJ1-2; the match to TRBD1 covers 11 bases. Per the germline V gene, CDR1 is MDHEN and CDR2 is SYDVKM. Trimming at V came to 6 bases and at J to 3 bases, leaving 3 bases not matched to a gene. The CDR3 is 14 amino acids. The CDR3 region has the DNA TGTGCCAGCAGGGACAGGGGGCAATACTATGGCTACACCTTC. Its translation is CASRDRGQYYGYTF.

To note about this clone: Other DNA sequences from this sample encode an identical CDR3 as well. The CDR3 spells CATSRDSVSGNTIYF. CDR3 DNA: TGTGCCACCAGCAGAGATTCAGTCTCTGGAAACACCATATATTTT. This chain links TRBV15 with TRBJ1-3; no clear D gene. CDR1 and CDR2 from the germline V gene are LNHNV and YYDKDF (reference sequence). Trimming took off 0 bases at V and 0 bases at J, with 6 bases between the two ends. The CDR3 is 15 amino acids.

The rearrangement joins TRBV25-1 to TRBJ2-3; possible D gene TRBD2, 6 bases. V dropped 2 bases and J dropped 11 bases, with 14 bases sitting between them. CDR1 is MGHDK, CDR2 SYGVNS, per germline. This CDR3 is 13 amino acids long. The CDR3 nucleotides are TGTGCCAGCAGTGAAGGGCGGGGAGGAGGGCAGTATTTT. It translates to CASSEGRGGGQYF.

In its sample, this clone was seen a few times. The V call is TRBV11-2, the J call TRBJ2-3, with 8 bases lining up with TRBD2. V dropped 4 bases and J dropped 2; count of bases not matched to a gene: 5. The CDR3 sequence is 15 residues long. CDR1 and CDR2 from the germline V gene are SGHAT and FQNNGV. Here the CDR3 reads CASSYRAGATDTQYF. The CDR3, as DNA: TGTGCCAGCAGCTATAGAGCGGGAGCCACAGATACGCAGTATTTT.

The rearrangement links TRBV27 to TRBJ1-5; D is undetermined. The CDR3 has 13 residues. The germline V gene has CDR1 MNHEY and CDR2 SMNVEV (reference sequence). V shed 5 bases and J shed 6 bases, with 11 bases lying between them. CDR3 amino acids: CASSPRTAQPQHF. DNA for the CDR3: TGTGCCAGCAGTCCGAGAACTGCTCAGCCCCAGCATTTT.

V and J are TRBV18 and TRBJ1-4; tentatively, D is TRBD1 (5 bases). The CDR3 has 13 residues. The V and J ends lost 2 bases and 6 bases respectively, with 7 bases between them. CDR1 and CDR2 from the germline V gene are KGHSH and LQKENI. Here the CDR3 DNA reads TGTGCCAGCTCACCAGGCAGGGATGAAAAACTGTTTTTT. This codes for CASSPGRDEKLFF. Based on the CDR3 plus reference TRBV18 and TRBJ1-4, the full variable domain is NAGVMQNPRHLVRRRGQEARLRCSPMKGHSHVYWYRQLPEEGLKFMVYLQKENIIDESGMPKERFSAEFPKEGPSILRIQQVVRGDSAAYFCASSPGRDEKLFFGSGTQLSVL.

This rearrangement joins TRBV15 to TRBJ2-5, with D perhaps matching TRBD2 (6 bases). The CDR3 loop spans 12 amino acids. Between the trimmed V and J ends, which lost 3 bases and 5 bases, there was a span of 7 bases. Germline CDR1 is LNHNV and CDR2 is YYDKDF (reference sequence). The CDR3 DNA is TGTGCCACCAGCAGGGCGGGGGAGACCCAGTACTTC. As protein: CATSRAGETQYF.

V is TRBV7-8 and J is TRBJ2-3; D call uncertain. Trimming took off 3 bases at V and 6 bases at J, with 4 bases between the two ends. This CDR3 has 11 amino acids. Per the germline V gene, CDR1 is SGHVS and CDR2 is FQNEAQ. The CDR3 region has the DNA TGTGCCAGCAGCTTCTCCGATACGCAGTATTTT. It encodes CASSFSDTQYF.

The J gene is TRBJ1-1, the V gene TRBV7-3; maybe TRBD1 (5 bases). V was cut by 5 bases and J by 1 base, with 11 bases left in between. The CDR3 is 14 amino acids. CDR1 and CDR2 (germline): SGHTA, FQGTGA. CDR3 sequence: CASSPDGGNTEAFF. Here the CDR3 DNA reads TGTGCCAGCAGCCCTGATGGGGGGAACACTGAAGCTTTCTTT.

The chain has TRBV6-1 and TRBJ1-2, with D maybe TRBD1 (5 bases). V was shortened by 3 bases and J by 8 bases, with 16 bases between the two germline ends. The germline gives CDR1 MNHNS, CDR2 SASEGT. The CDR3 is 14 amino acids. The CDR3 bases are TGTGCCAGCAGTGAGCGACAGACTTGGGGCGGCTACACCTTC. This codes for CASSERQTWGGYTF.

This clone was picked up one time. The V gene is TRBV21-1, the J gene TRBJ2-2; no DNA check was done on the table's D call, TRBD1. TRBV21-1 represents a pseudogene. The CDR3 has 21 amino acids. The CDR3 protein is CASSKRDIEKQLPMNTGELFF. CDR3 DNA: TGTGCCAGCAGCAAAAGAGATATAGAAAAACAGCTTCCAATGAACACCGGGGAGCTGTTTTTT.

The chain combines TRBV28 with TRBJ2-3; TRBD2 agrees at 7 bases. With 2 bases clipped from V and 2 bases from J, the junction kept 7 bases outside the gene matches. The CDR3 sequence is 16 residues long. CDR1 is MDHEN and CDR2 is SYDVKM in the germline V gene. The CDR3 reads CASSLDNREVTDTQYF. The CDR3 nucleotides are TGTGCCAGCAGTTTAGACAACCGGGAGGTCACAGATACGCAGTATTTT.

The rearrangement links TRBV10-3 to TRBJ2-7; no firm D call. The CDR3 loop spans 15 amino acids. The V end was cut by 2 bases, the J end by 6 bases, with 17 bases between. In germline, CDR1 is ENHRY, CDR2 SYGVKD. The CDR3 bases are TGTGCCATCAGTGAGGGTCAGCTAAGCCGATCCGAGCAGTACTTC. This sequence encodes CAISEGQLSRSEQYF.

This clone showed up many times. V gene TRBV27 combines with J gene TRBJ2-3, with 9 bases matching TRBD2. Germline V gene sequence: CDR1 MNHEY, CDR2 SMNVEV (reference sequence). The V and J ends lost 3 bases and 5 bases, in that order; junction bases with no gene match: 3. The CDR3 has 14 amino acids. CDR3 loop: CASSLGLAQDTQYF. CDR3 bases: TGTGCCAGCAGTTTGGGACTAGCCCAAGATACGCAGTATTTT.

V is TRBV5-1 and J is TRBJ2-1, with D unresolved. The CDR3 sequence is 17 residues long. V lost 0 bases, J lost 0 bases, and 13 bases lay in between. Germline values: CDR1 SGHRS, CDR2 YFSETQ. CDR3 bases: TGCGCCAGCAGCTTGGTTTTGAGAGCTAGCTCCTACAATGAGCAGTTCTTC. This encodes CASSLVLRASSYNEQFF.

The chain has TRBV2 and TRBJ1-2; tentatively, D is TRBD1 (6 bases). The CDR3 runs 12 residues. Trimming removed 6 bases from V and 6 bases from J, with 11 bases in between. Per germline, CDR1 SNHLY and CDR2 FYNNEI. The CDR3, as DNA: TGTGCCAGCAGCAGGACAGCCGATGGCTACACCTTC. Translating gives CASSRTADGYTF.

The CDR3 reads CASSAATGTATNEKLFF. The CDR3 DNA sequence: TGCGCCAGCAGCGCCGCGACAGGGACTGCAACTAATGAAAAACTGTTTTTT. This rearrangement joins TRBV5-1 to TRBJ1-4; 7 nucleotides align to TRBD1. The CDR3 totals 17 residues. The V gene's germline CDR1 is SGHRS and CDR2 YFSETQ. The J segment lost 0 bases and the V segment lost 4 bases, leaving 9 bases of the junction unmatched.

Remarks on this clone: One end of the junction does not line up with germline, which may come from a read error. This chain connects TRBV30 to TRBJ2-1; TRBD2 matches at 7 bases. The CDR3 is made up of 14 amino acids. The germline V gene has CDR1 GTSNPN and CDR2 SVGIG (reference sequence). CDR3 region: CAWSVGGFDNEQLF. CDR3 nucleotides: TGTGCCTGGTCGGTGGGGGGGTTCGACAATGAGCAGCTCTTC.

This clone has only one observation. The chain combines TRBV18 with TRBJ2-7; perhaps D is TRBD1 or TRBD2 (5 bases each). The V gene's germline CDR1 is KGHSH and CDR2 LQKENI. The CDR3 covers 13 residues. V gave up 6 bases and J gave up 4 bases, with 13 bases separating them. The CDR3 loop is CASSPGAIYEQYF. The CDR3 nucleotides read TGTGCCAGCTCCCCCGGGGCGATTTACGAGCAGTACTTC.

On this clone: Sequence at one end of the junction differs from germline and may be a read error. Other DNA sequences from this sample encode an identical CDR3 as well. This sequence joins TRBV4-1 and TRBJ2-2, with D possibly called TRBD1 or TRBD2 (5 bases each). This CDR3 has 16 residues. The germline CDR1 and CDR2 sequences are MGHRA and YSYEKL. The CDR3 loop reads CASSPGATKNTGELFF. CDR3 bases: TGCGCCAGCAGCCCCGGGGCAACAAAAAACACCGGGGAACTGTTTTTT.

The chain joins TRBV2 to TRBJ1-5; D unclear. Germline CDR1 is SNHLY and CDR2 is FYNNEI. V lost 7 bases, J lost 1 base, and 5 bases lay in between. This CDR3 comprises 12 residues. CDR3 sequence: CASTGSNQPQHF. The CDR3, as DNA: TGTGCCAGCACTGGAAGCAATCAGCCCCAGCATTTT.

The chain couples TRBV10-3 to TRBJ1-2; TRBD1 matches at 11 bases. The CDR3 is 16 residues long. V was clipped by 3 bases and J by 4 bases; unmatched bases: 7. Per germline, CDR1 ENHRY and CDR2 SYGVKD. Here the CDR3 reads CAISEARDRGTYGYTF. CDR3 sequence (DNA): TGTGCCATCAGTGAAGCCCGGGACAGGGGGACCTATGGCTACACCTTC.

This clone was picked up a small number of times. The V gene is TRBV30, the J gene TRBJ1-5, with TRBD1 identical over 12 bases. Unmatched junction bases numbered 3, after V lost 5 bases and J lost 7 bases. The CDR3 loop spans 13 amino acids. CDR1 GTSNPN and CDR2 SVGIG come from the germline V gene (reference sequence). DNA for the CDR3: TGTGCCTGGGGGACAGGGGGCCAACAGCCCCAGCATTTT. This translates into CAWGTGGQQPQHF.

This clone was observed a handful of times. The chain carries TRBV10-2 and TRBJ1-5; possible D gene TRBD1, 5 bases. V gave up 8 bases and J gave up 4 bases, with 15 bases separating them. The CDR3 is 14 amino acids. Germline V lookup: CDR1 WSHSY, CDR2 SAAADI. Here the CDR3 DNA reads TGCGCCAGCGGAGGAACAGGACGTAATCAGCCCCAGCATTTT. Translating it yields CASGGTGRNQPQHF.